Below are 22 T cell receptor beta chains sequenced from a single sample in a study of T cells in Graves' hyperthyroidism and ophthalmopathy. The TCR beta CDR3 regions underwent amplification using RNA transcripts as the source. RT-PCR in the first round (using the HTBI primer set) targeted the TCR CDR3. TCRdb re-called the multiplex PCR reads with MiXCR, one entry per CDR3 protein. Of around 300,000 distinct CDR3 sequences in the sample, approximately 14% were seen once. Sequenced material: blood. These receptors came from a woman aged 35 to 49 with Graves' ophthalmopathy.

This clonotype has a count of ten or more. V usage is TRBV6-1 and J usage is TRBJ2-1, with 11 nucleotides matching TRBD2. The CDR3 totals 15 residues. J was trimmed by 3 bases and V by 6 bases; bases with no gene match: 4. Germline assignment: CDR1 MNHNS and CDR2 SASEGT. CDR3 nucleotides: TGTGCCAGCAGGACCGGGACTAGCGGCTACAATGAGCAGTTCTTC. This encodes CASRTGTSGYNEQFF.

Many counts were recorded for this clonotype. The chain recombines TRBV27 with TRBJ2-2, with D tentatively TRBD2 (5 bases). This CDR3 comprises 14 residues. Germline V gene sequence: CDR1 MNHEY, CDR2 SMNVEV (reference sequence). Trimming left V 3 bases short and J 3 bases short, with 8 bases between. In DNA form, the CDR3 reads TGTGCCAGCAGTTTTCTGGGAGACACCGGGGAGCTGTTTTTT. It is translated as CASSFLGDTGELFF.

The table lists this clonotype with a few counts. V usage is TRBV15 and J usage is TRBJ2-5, with 7 bases lining up with TRBD2. Germline loops: CDR1 LNHNV, CDR2 YYDKDF (reference sequence). The CDR3 consists of 15 residues. V lost 5 bases and J lost 1; bases outside the gene matches: 7. The CDR3 sequence: CATSAPTSAQETQYF. CDR3 bases: TGTGCCACCAGCGCACCTACTAGCGCCCAAGAGACCCAGTACTTC. Full variable domain (outside the CDR3, taken from reference TRBV15 and TRBJ2-5): DAMVIQNPRYQVTQFGKPVTLSCSQTLNHNVMYWYQQKSSQAPKLLFHYYDKDFNNEADTPDNFQSRRPNTSFCFLDIRSPGLGDTAMYLCATSAPTSAQETQYFGPGTRLLVL.

This clonotype was picked up many times. The rearrangement uses TRBV28 and TRBJ2-5; tentative D call: TRBD2 (6 bases). This CDR3 has 13 amino acids. Between the trimmed V and J ends, which lost 8 bases and 1 base, there was a span of 11 bases. Germline loops: CDR1 MDHEN, CDR2 SYDVKM. The CDR3 here is CASRPGVQETQYF. CDR3 nucleotides: TGTGCCAGCCGCCCGGGGGTCCAAGAGACCCAGTACTTC.

This clonotype occurred many times. This chain links TRBV6-5 with TRBJ2-5, with 8 bases matching TRBD1. This CDR3 has 14 amino acids. Unmatched junction bases numbered 5, after V lost 1 base and J lost 7 bases. CDR1 MNHEY and CDR2 SVGAGI come from the germline V gene. The CDR3 sequence: CASSYYRGWGTQYF. CDR3 sequence (DNA): TGTGCCAGCAGTTACTACAGGGGGTGGGGGACCCAGTACTTC.

In its sample, this clonotype was seen a few times. The chain couples TRBV6-1 to TRBJ1-1; no clear D gene. V was clipped by 4 bases and J by 10 bases, with 10 bases between them. CDR1 MNHNS and CDR2 SASEGT come from the germline V gene. This CDR3 is built from 11 residues. This chain's CDR3 is CASSVGNGAFF. CDR3 nucleotides: TGTGCCAGCAGTGTAGGCAACGGAGCTTTCTTT.

A few counts support this clonotype. The chain links TRBV6-1 to TRBJ2-6; tentative D call: TRBD1 (6 bases). Germline values: CDR1 MNHNS, CDR2 SASEGT. The CDR3 covers 16 residues. Trimming cost V 6 bases and J 4 bases, with 16 bases left between them. CDR3 nucleotide sequence: TGTGCCAGCAGCCAAGATACAGGGTCCGGGGCCAACGTCCTGACTTTC. Amino acids: CASSQDTGSGANVLTF.

This clonotype came up many times. The chain employs TRBV27 and TRBJ2-5, with D perhaps assigned TRBD1 or TRBD2 (5 bases each). The V gene lost 10 bases and the J gene lost 0 bases, with 15 bases spanning the gap. This CDR3 contains 14 residues. Germline CDR1 reads MNHEY; CDR2 reads SMNVEV (reference sequence). CDR3 nucleotides: TGTGCCAAACGCATCGGGGCAGACCAAGAGACCCAGTACTTC. Its translation: CAKRIGADQETQYF.

This clonotype was detected a few times. The CDR3 DNA reads as TGTGCCAGCAGAGATAGCAGGGGGAGGGTAACCGAAGCTTTCTTT. Amino acids: CASRDSRGRVTEAFF. The V gene is TRBV6-1, the J gene TRBJ1-1, with TRBD1 matching 7 bases. Per the germline V gene, CDR1 is MNHNS and CDR2 is SASEGT. The CDR3 consists of 15 residues. Germline trimming cut 6 bases from V and 8 bases from J; bases unmatched to any gene: 15.

The gene calls are TRBV5-1 and TRBJ1-6; no clear D. The germline CDR1 and CDR2 sequences are SGHRS and YFSETQ. Trimming pared 4 bases from V and 0 bases from J, leaving 5 bases between. The CDR3 extends over 14 amino acids. The CDR3 region has the DNA TGCGCCAGCAGCCCTCTCTCCTATAATTCACCCCTCCACTTT. Its protein product is CASSPLSYNSPLHF.

This clonotype was counted many times. J is TRBJ1-1 and V is TRBV19, with 7 positions matching TRBD1. V lost 7 bases and J lost 2; bases outside the gene matches: 7. This CDR3 is 14 amino acids long. Germline CDR1 and CDR2: LNHDA and SQIVND (reference sequence). In nucleotides, the CDR3 is TGTGCCAGTACCCCGGGACAGCCTAACACTGAAGCTTTCTTT. This encodes CASTPGQPNTEAFF.

This clonotype was detected ten times or more. J is TRBJ2-5 and V is TRBV28; D might be TRBD2 (6 bases). The V gene lost 3 bases and the J gene lost 2 bases, with 13 bases spanning the gap. In germline, CDR1 is MDHEN, CDR2 SYDVKM. The CDR3 has 15 amino acids. The CDR3 protein is CASSFLRDVQETQYF. The CDR3 DNA reads TGTGCCAGCAGTTTTTTGCGGGATGTTCAAGAGACCCAGTACTTC.

This clonotype has only a few counts. V usage is TRBV28 and J usage is TRBJ2-4, with D perhaps matching TRBD2 (5 bases). The V end was cut by 3 bases, the J end by 0 bases, with 33 bases between. The germline V gene encodes CDR1 MDHEN and CDR2 SYDVKM. The CDR3 runs 23 residues. CDR3 amino acids: CASSFWSARRVGSVGLAKNIQYF. The CDR3, as DNA: TGTGCCAGCAGTTTTTGGTCTGCAAGGAGAGTTGGGAGTGTCGGTTTAGCCAAAAACATTCAGTACTTC.

The rearrangement links TRBV28 to TRBJ2-7; no clear D gene. Deletions cut 5 bases from V and 4 bases from J, with 12 bases between. The length of the CDR3 is 13 residues. Germline lookup yields CDR1 MDHEN and CDR2 SYDVKM. The CDR3 loop reads CASSPYPTYEQYF. In DNA form, the CDR3 reads TGTGCCAGCAGTCCTTACCCTACTTACGAGCAGTACTTC.

This clonotype was seen at least ten times. The V call is TRBV9, the J call TRBJ2-7; 8 bases are shared with TRBD1. The germline gives CDR1 SGDLS, CDR2 YYNGEE. The CDR3 is made up of 14 amino acids. V lost 0 bases, J lost 5 bases, and 4 bases stayed unmatched. The CDR3 loop reads CASSVGDRGHEQYF. Written as DNA, the CDR3 is TGTGCCAGCAGCGTAGGTGACAGGGGCCACGAGCAGTACTTC.

The chain has TRBV20-1 and TRBJ1-2; the D is unclear. Germline V gene sequence: CDR1 DFQATT, CDR2 SNEGSKA (reference sequence). This CDR3 contains 13 residues. The V end lost 7 bases, the J end lost 0 bases, and 12 bases lay between the germline ends. DNA for the CDR3: TGCAGTGTCACTCGATCGGCTAACTATGGCTACACCTTC. Encoded protein: CSVTRSANYGYTF.

Details on this clonotype: This may stem from a read error, because a much larger clone lies one nucleotide away. The rearrangement links TRBV2 to TRBJ2-7, with 7 bases lining up with TRBD1. There are 14 residues in the CDR3. Germline CDR1 reads SNHLY; CDR2 reads FYNNEI. The V gene end was trimmed by 6 bases and the J gene end by 6 bases; junction bases not matched to a gene: 11. The CDR3 loop reads CASRGDRSSREQYF. The CDR3 coding sequence is TGTGCCAGCAGGGGGGACAGATCGTCCCGCGAGCAGTACTTC.

This clonotype was recorded many times. The chain links TRBV20-1 to TRBJ1-5, with 8 bases matching TRBD1. J lost 2 bases, V lost 0 bases, and 9 bases had no gene match. Germline CDR1 and CDR2: DFQATT and SNEGSKA (reference sequence). The CDR3 loop spans 17 amino acids. The CDR3 nucleotides are TGCAGTGCTAGAGACCCACTGACAGGGGTTGGCAATCAGCCCCAGCATTTT. Amino acid sequence: CSARDPLTGVGNQPQHF.

This clonotype was counted between two and nine times. This chain connects TRBV10-3 to TRBJ2-1; D is tentatively TRBD1 or TRBD2 (5 bases each). CDR3 length: 14 amino acids. V was shortened by 6 bases and J by 6 bases, with 15 bases between the two germline ends. CDR1 and CDR2 from the germline V gene are ENHRY and SYGVKD. For the CDR3, the DNA is TGTGCCATCAGAAGGGACGAGATTCCCAATGAGCAGTTCTTC. Protein sequence: CAIRRDEIPNEQFF.

This clonotype was counted many times. This chain joins TRBV12-3 or TRBV12-4 and TRBJ2-6; D not resolved. The CDR3 is made up of 16 amino acids. Trimming took off 5 bases at V and 4 bases at J, with 15 bases between the two ends. CDR3 loop: CASSPQEITGANVLTF. The CDR3 DNA sequence: TGTGCCAGCAGTCCCCAGGAGATTACAGGGGCCAACGTCCTGACTTTC.

This clonotype was found many times. The chain carries TRBV11-2 and TRBJ2-3, with a possible D match to TRBD2 (5 bases). With 5 bases removed from V and 2 bases from J, the gap between germline ends came to 17 bases. The CDR3 contains 16 residues. Germline assignment: CDR1 SGHAT and CDR2 FQNNGV. This CDR3 is CASSAGMLGLTDTQYF. The DNA of the CDR3 is TGTGCCAGCAGCGCGGGTATGTTGGGCCTCACAGATACGCAGTATTTT.

This clonotype was recorded many times. This sequence joins TRBV6-2 or TRBV6-3 and TRBJ2-7; no clear D gene. Trimming shortened V by 6 bases and J by 0 bases, and 15 bases separated the two germline ends. CDR1 and CDR2 from the germline V gene are MNHEY and SVGEGT. The length of the CDR3 is 15 residues. CDR3 sequence: CASRNGRMSSYEQYF. DNA of the CDR3: TGTGCCAGCAGGAATGGTAGAATGAGCTCCTACGAGCAGTACTTC.